These T cell receptor beta chains were read from a single sample in a study of cytomegalovirus exposure and HLA in healthy donors. The table came from immunoSEQ multiplex PCR; TCRdb's copy has only in-frame clones and leaves some out. The repertoire holds some 140,000 clones, with approximately 79% as singletons. Sequenced: PBMCs. The origin of the receptors is a man between 40 and 49 years old in good health and CMV-seropositive. Each CDR3 is given with its conserved first and last residue. D genes are given only for firm matches. The size of a clone is reported for some rows only, either as once, few or many, or as a class for expanded clones.

v_call: TRBV27; clone_size: -; d_call: -; j_call: TRBJ2-7; cdr3_nt: TGTGCCAGCAGTTTACAGGGGTGGTACGAGCAGTACTTC; cdr3_aa: CASSLQGWYEQYF
v_call: TRBV15; clone_size: once; d_call: TRBD1; j_call: TRBJ2-7; cdr3_nt: TGTGCCACCAGGGGACAGAGCTCCTACGAGCAGTACTTC; cdr3_aa: CATRGQSSYEQYF
v_call: TRBV28; clone_size: -; d_call: TRBD1; j_call: TRBJ1-1; cdr3_nt: TGTGCCAGCAGGTATACAGGGGGCGTCCAGGGTGAAGCTTTCTTT; cdr3_aa: CASRYTGGVQGEAFF
v_call: TRBV7-9; clone_size: -; d_call: TRBD2; j_call: TRBJ2-1; cdr3_nt: TGTGCCAGCAGCTTATTGGGGACTACGGGCCGGAATGAGCAGTTCTTC; cdr3_aa: CASSLLGTTGRNEQFF
v_call: TRBV7-9; clone_size: -; d_call: -; j_call: TRBJ2-7; cdr3_nt: TGTGCCAGCAGCTACTCCAGTCGCCGGGACACAAGGAATCGTTTTGAGCAGTACTTC; cdr3_aa: CASSYSSRRDTRNRFEQYF
v_call: TRBV2; clone_size: -; d_call: TRBD2; j_call: TRBJ2-1; cdr3_nt: TGTGCCAGCATCGCTCGGACTAGCGGGATTAATGAGCAGTTCTTC; cdr3_aa: CASIARTSGINEQFF
v_call: TRBV7-2; clone_size: -; d_call: TRBD1; j_call: TRBJ1-1; cdr3_nt: TGTGCCAGCAGCTATCCGACCGGGACAGGGACTAAAGCTTTCTTT; cdr3_aa: CASSYPTGTGTKAFF
v_call: TRBV30; clone_size: -; d_call: -; j_call: TRBJ1-6; cdr3_nt: TGTGCCTGGAGGGTCAGTTCACCCCTCCACTTT; cdr3_aa: CAWRVSSPLHF
v_call: TRBV30; clone_size: -; d_call: -; j_call: TRBJ2-7; cdr3_nt: TGTGCCTGGAGCCCCAGGTGGGTCGAGCAGTACTTC; cdr3_aa: CAWSPRWVEQYF
v_call: TRBV12-5; clone_size: -; d_call: -; j_call: TRBJ1-3; cdr3_nt: TGTGCTAGTGGTTTGGAGGGGCCAGGAAACACCATATATTTT; cdr3_aa: CASGLEGPGNTIYF
v_call: TRBV5-1; clone_size: -; d_call: TRBD2; j_call: TRBJ2-3; cdr3_nt: TGCGCCAGCAGCACCGACAATGGGGGACGTCGGGCTAGCGGGCGCACAGATACGCAGTATTTT; cdr3_aa: CASSTDNGGRRASGRTDTQYF
v_call: TRBV25-1; clone_size: -; d_call: TRBD2; j_call: TRBJ2-4; cdr3_nt: TGTGCCAGCAGTGATACACTAGCGAACCACAGAGTGGACATTCAGTACTTC; cdr3_aa: CASSDTLANHRVDIQYF
v_call: TRBV7-9; clone_size: -; d_call: TRBD1; j_call: TRBJ1-5; cdr3_nt: TGTGCCAGCAGCTGGTACGGGACAGATCAGCCCCAGCATTTT; cdr3_aa: CASSWYGTDQPQHF
v_call: TRBV2; clone_size: -; d_call: -; j_call: TRBJ2-2; cdr3_nt: TGTGCCAGCCTAGACCTCAGGGGAGCAACCGGGGAGCTGTTTTTT; cdr3_aa: CASLDLRGATGELFF
v_call: TRBV28; clone_size: -; d_call: -; j_call: TRBJ2-7; cdr3_nt: -; cdr3_aa: CASSFASGTYF
v_call: TRBV28; clone_size: -; d_call: -; j_call: TRBJ2-7; cdr3_nt: TGTGCCAGCAGTAAAAATACAGGGATCGAGCAGTACTTC; cdr3_aa: CASSKNTGIEQYF
v_call: TRBV7-3; clone_size: -; d_call: TRBD2; j_call: TRBJ2-3; cdr3_nt: TGTGCCAGCAGCTCTAGCGGGTTTGGCACAGATACGCAGTATTTT; cdr3_aa: CASSSSGFGTDTQYF
v_call: TRBV4-1; clone_size: -; d_call: -; j_call: TRBJ2-2; cdr3_nt: TGCGCCAGCAGCCAAGACGTACTCCCCCCCGGGGAGCTGTTTTTT; cdr3_aa: CASSQDVLPPGELFF
v_call: TRBV19; clone_size: -; d_call: -; j_call: TRBJ1-5; cdr3_nt: TGTGCCAGTACCAAGGCAGGGCAGCCCCAGCATTTT; cdr3_aa: CASTKAGQPQHF
v_call: TRBV7-2; clone_size: once; d_call: -; j_call: TRBJ1-3; cdr3_nt: TGTGCCAGCAGACTCAGGAACTCTGGAAACACCATATATTTT; cdr3_aa: CASRLRNSGNTIYF
v_call: TRBV19; clone_size: -; d_call: -; j_call: TRBJ1-6; cdr3_nt: TGTGCCAGTAGTATTCGGCTCCAGGCGAATTCACCCCTCCACTTT; cdr3_aa: CASSIRLQANSPLHF
v_call: TRBV2; clone_size: -; d_call: -; j_call: TRBJ1-1; cdr3_nt: TGTGCCACCGTTTCGGCGGGGATCGGGACTGAAGCTTTCTTT; cdr3_aa: CATVSAGIGTEAFF
v_call: TRBV29-1; clone_size: few; d_call: -; j_call: TRBJ1-1; cdr3_nt: TGCAGCGTTTCGGACACCCTGAACACTGAAGCTTTCTTT; cdr3_aa: CSVSDTLNTEAFF
v_call: TRBV6-1; clone_size: -; d_call: TRBD1; j_call: TRBJ1-2; cdr3_nt: TGTGCCACCGAACGACAGGGCGGGTACTATGGCTACACCTTC; cdr3_aa: CATERQGGYYGYTF
v_call: TRBV10-3; clone_size: -; d_call: TRBD2; j_call: TRBJ2-3; cdr3_nt: TGTGCCATCAGTGCCACGGGAGGCGCAGATACGCAGTATTTT; cdr3_aa: CAISATGGADTQYF
v_call: TRBV7-9; clone_size: -; d_call: -; j_call: TRBJ2-7; cdr3_nt: TGTGCCAGCAGCCTTAGTCAATACGAGCAGTACTTC; cdr3_aa: CASSLSQYEQYF
v_call: TRBV6-1; clone_size: -; d_call: -; j_call: TRBJ1-2; cdr3_nt: TGTGCCAGCAGTGCCGGACCGGGGGAGGGCTATGGCTACACCTTC; cdr3_aa: CASSAGPGEGYGYTF
v_call: TRBV6-1; clone_size: -; d_call: TRBD2; j_call: TRBJ2-1; cdr3_nt: TGTGCCAGCAGCGAAACGACTAGCGGAGCGGATGAGCAGTTCTTC; cdr3_aa: CASSETTSGADEQFF
v_call: TRBV19; clone_size: -; d_call: TRBD1; j_call: TRBJ1-2; cdr3_nt: TGTGCCAGTAGCCATGAGGGGGGACAGGGGGCGCCTGGCTACACCTTC; cdr3_aa: CASSHEGGQGAPGYTF
v_call: TRBV5-1; clone_size: -; d_call: TRBD2; j_call: TRBJ2-1; cdr3_nt: TGCGCCAGCAGCCCCGTAACTAGCGGGAGTAGGAATGAGCAGTTCTTC; cdr3_aa: CASSPVTSGSRNEQFF
v_call: TRBV7-9; clone_size: -; d_call: -; j_call: TRBJ2-1; cdr3_nt: TGTGCCAGCAGCTTGAGACAGAGGGGGACGCATGAGCAGTTCTTC; cdr3_aa: CASSLRQRGTHEQFF
v_call: TRBV11-2; clone_size: few; d_call: -; j_call: TRBJ2-3; cdr3_nt: TGTGCCAGCAGCTCGTACACAGATACGCAGTATTTT; cdr3_aa: CASSSYTDTQYF
v_call: TRBV29-1; clone_size: -; d_call: -; j_call: TRBJ2-7; cdr3_nt: TGCAGCGTTGAAACTCGACTACCCTCCTACGAGCAGTACTTC; cdr3_aa: CSVETRLPSYEQYF
v_call: TRBV15; clone_size: -; d_call: -; j_call: TRBJ2-7; cdr3_nt: TGTGCCACCAGCAAACCTGGGGGCGACTACGAGCAGTACTTC; cdr3_aa: CATSKPGGDYEQYF
v_call: TRBV30; clone_size: -; d_call: TRBD1; j_call: TRBJ2-2; cdr3_nt: TGTGCCTGGGGAGGTTGGGACAGGACGAACACCGGGGAGCTGTTTTTT; cdr3_aa: CAWGGWDRTNTGELFF
v_call: TRBV6-6; clone_size: -; d_call: -; j_call: TRBJ2-5; cdr3_nt: TGTGCCAGCAGTCTTTTCCCAGAGACCCAGTACTTC; cdr3_aa: CASSLFPETQYF
v_call: TRBV7-6; clone_size: once; d_call: TRBD1; j_call: TRBJ2-3; cdr3_nt: TGTGCCAGCAGCTTAGGGGACAGGGATACGCAGTATTTT; cdr3_aa: CASSLGDRDTQYF
v_call: TRBV5-1; clone_size: few; d_call: TRBD2; j_call: TRBJ2-5; cdr3_nt: TGCGCCAGCAGCTTGGATCCGGGACTAGCGAAGACCCAGTACTTC; cdr3_aa: CASSLDPGLAKTQYF
v_call: TRBV25-1; clone_size: -; d_call: TRBD1; j_call: TRBJ1-2; cdr3_nt: TGTGCCAGCCGCGACAGGGGGCAAGGCTACACCTTC; cdr3_aa: CASRDRGQGYTF
v_call: TRBV28; clone_size: once; d_call: TRBD1; j_call: TRBJ1-4; cdr3_nt: TGTGCCAGCAGCTCCAGTGGGACAGGCTTTGAAAAACTGTTTTTT; cdr3_aa: CASSSSGTGFEKLFF